These T cell receptor beta chains were read from a single sample in a study of blood T cell repertoires in COVID-19. The assay was immunoSEQ multiplex PCR, and TCRdb's table has in-frame clones only and misses some. The sample lists over 100,000 clones, 87% occurring once. Material: peripheral blood. The receptors here all came from a man aged 50 to 60 with active COVID-19. Each CDR3 is given with its conserved first and last residue. D genes are given only for firm matches. Some rows have no size entry. The others give once, few or many, or a class for an expanded clone.

j_call cdr3_length v_call d_call clone_size cdr3_nt cdr3_aa
TRBJ2-5 14 TRBV7-2 TRBD1 . TGTGCCAGCAGCGAGGACAGGGTCGGACAGACCCAGTACTTC CASSEDRVGQTQYF
TRBJ2-2 16 TRBV6-2/TRBV6-3 TRBD2 . TGTGCCAGCAGCCCCCATAGCGGGGGGAGGACCGGGGAGCTGTTTTTT CASSPHSGGRTGELFF
TRBJ1-1 12 TRBV5-5 . . TGTGCCAGCAGCCGTCTTAACACTGAAGCTTTCTTT CASSRLNTEAFF
TRBJ1-4 16 TRBV4-2 TRBD1 . TGTGCCAGCAGCCCCTTGGGACAGGGAGATAATGAAAAACTGTTTTTT CASSPLGQGDNEKLFF
TRBJ2-1 14 TRBV7-2 . few TGTGCCAGCAGCCCCTGGACTAGGGGGGATGAGCAGTTCTTC CASSPWTRGDEQFF
TRBJ1-2 14 TRBV10-3 . few TGTGCCATCAGTGATTTCTCGTTTAACTATGGCTACACCTTC CAISDFSFNYGYTF
TRBJ2-7 15 TRBV7-8 TRBD1 . TGTGCCAGCAGTCCTCAGGGACAGGGCGGCTACGAGCAGTACTTC CASSPQGQGGYEQYF
TRBJ1-2 18 TRBV7-3 TRBD1 few TGTGCCAGCAGCTTTGCGAAAAAATATGACAGGGTCTTCTTTGGCTACACCTTC CASSFAKKYDRVFFGYTF
TRBJ2-7 13 TRBV5-4 . . TGTGCCAGCAGCCTCCGGGTGGAGCACGAGCAGTACTTC CASSLRVEHEQYF
TRBJ2-7 15 TRBV10-3 TRBD2 . TGTGCCATCAGTGAAACCTTGGGGGGGGAGCACGAGCAGTACTTC CAISETLGGEHEQYF